This paragraph covers one T cell receptor beta chain sequence. CDR1 is MGHRA, CDR2 YSYEKL, per germline. V lost 3 bases, J lost 3 bases, and 7 bases stayed unmatched. CDR3 size: 15 residues. This sample was included in a study of blood T cell repertoires in COVID-19. Across the study: Material from acute and convalescent COVID-19 was sourced from the United States, Italy and Spain. Sources were T cells, B-cell-depleted T cells, or PBMCs; the material itself was cDNA or gDNA.

Per the original methods: The authors estimated nucleated cell counts from reference gene primer amplification. Produced via immunoSEQ multiplex PCR; TCRdb's table is partial and in-frame only. D and trimming come from the DNA, and the V and J calls and clone size come from that table. The sample records approximately 160,000 clones, about 85% being singletons. This receptor was taken from a man aged 55 to 70 who had recovered from COVID-19. The sequencing input was peripheral blood. The V call is TRBV4-1, the J call TRBJ2-7; 8 bases align to TRBD2. This CDR3 is CASSQGLAGGYEQYF. Here the CDR3 DNA reads TGCGCCAGCAGCCAGGGCCTTGCGGGGGGCTACGAGCAGTACTTC.